The 10 T cell receptor beta chains reported below all come from one sample, sequenced in a study of blood T cell repertoires in COVID-19. TCRdb keeps only in-frame clones here, not all; method: immunoSEQ multiplex PCR. The data hold approximately 500,000 clones, with roughly 89% observed a single time. The sample consisted of peripheral blood. The receptors originated from a woman in her 50s with COVID-19, enrolled during active disease.

The rearrangement links TRBV19 to TRBJ1-2; D call uncertain. V lost 5 bases to trimming and J lost 6 bases, with 13 bases between them. This CDR3 has 13 residues. CDR1 and CDR2 from the germline V gene are LNHDA and SQIVND (reference sequence). The DNA for the CDR3 is TGTGCCAGTAGTCCGGGTCACGGGGATGGCTACACCTTC. Its translation: CASSPGHGDGYTF.

The J gene is TRBJ2-1, the V gene TRBV5-1; TRBD2 matches 12 bases. This CDR3 spans 14 amino acids. Germline assignment: CDR1 SGHRS and CDR2 YFSETQ. Unmatched junction bases numbered 3, after V lost 3 bases and J lost 8 bases. The CDR3 DNA is TGCGCCAGCAGCTCGCGACTAGCGGGGGATGAGCAGTTCTTC. Encoded protein: CASSSRLAGDEQFF.

This clone was seen once. The rearrangement uses TRBV5-1 and TRBJ2-1; 11 bases agree with TRBD2. The CDR3 extends over 19 amino acids. Unmatched junction bases numbered 18, after V lost 4 bases and J lost 6 bases. Germline V gene sequence: CDR1 SGHRS, CDR2 YFSETQ. This CDR3 is CASSPRRGAGTSGPNEQFF. In nucleotides, the CDR3 is TGCGCCAGCAGCCCTAGAAGGGGCGCCGGGACTAGCGGCCCCAATGAGCAGTTCTTC.

This chain links TRBV11-3 with TRBJ2-2, with a weak D call TRBD1 (5 bases). The CDR3 runs to 13 residues. In germline, CDR1 is SGHNT, CDR2 YENEEA. V was pared by 5 bases and J by 5 bases, with 9 bases between. Here the CDR3 DNA reads TGTGCCAGCAGCCCCCCAGGGACCGGGGAGCTGTTTTTT. This translates into CASSPPGTGELFF.

CDR3 bases: TGTGCCAGCAGTTACTCGAAGGGCAGGGCTGGCTACACCTTC. This encodes CASSYSKGRAGYTF. The chain employs TRBV6-5 and TRBJ1-2, with a possible D match to TRBD1 (5 bases). The CDR3 runs 14 residues. The V gene's germline CDR1 is MNHEY and CDR2 SVGAGI. V lost 0 bases, J lost 7 bases, and 12 bases lay in between.

The chain combines TRBV7-2 with TRBJ2-7, with TRBD1 matching over 10 bases. The CDR3 contains 14 residues. CDR1 SGHTA and CDR2 FQGNSA come from the germline V gene. V shed 5 bases, J shed 5 bases, and the junction held 6 bases outside the gene matches. The CDR3 nucleotides read TGTGCCAGCAGCGGACAGGGGGTTATCAACGAGCAGTACTTC. Protein product: CASSGQGVINEQYF.

The chain couples TRBV7-9 to TRBJ1-1; no firm D call. This CDR3 region has 12 residues. Per germline, CDR1 SEHNR and CDR2 FQNEAQ (reference sequence). Trimming removed 4 bases at V and 1 base at J, with 4 bases between. Here the CDR3 DNA reads TGTGCCAGCAGCTGGGCGAACACTGAAGCTTTCTTT. Encoded protein: CASSWANTEAFF. Filled out from reference TRBV7-9 and TRBJ1-1, the complete variable domain reads DTGVSQNPRHKITKRGQNVTFRCDPISEHNRLYWYRQTLGQGPEFLTYFQNEAQLEKSRLLSDRFSAERPKGSFSTLEIQRTEQGDSAMYLCASSWANTEAFFGQGTRLTVV.

The rearrangement joins TRBV5-4 to TRBJ2-7, with 9 bases fitting TRBD2. With 4 bases clipped from V and 2 bases from J, the junction kept 10 bases outside the gene matches. Looked up from germline, CDR1 is SGHNT and CDR2 is YYREEE (reference sequence). The CDR3 totals 16 residues. CDR3: CASSPSAGGRPYEQYF. Written as DNA, the CDR3 is TGTGCCAGCAGCCCATCAGCGGGGGGCCGTCCCTACGAGCAGTACTTC. Full variable domain (rest looked up from reference TRBV5-4 and TRBJ2-7): ETGVTQSPTHLIKTRGQQVTLRCSSQSGHNTVSWYQQALGQGPQFIFQYYREEENGRGNFPPRFSGLQFPNYSSELNVNALELDDSALYLCASSPSAGGRPYEQYFGPGTRLTVT.

The rearrangement joins TRBV10-3 to TRBJ1-1; D is perhaps TRBD1 (5 bases). V was trimmed by 6 bases and J by 1 base, leaving 12 bases between them. The CDR3 totals 14 residues. The germline CDR1 and CDR2 sequences are ENHRY and SYGVKD. The CDR3 loop is CAIRTDGGNTEAFF. The CDR3 region has the DNA TGTGCCATCAGGACGGACGGGGGGAACACTGAAGCTTTCTTT.

In its sample, this clone was seen once. This rearrangement joins TRBV12-3 or TRBV12-4 to TRBJ2-7; D is perhaps TRBD1 (5 bases). This CDR3 spans 13 amino acids. V was cut by 7 bases and J by 5 bases, with 15 bases left in between. The CDR3 sequence is CASTPRQGDEQYF. The CDR3 DNA reads as TGTGCCAGCACCCCGCGGCAGGGTGACGAGCAGTACTTC.